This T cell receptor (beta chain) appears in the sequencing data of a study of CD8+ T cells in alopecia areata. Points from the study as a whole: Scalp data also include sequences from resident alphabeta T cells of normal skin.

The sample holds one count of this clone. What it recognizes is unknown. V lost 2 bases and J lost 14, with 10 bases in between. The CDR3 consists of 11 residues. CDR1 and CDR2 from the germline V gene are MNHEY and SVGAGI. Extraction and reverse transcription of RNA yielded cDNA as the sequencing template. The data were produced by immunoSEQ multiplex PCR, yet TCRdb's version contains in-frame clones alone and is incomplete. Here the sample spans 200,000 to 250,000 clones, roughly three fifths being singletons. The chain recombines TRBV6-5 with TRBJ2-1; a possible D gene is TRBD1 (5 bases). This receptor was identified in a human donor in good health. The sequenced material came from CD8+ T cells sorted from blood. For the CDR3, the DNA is TGTGCCAGCAGTTACGTTGGGGCTGAGTTCTTC. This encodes CASSYVGAEFF.